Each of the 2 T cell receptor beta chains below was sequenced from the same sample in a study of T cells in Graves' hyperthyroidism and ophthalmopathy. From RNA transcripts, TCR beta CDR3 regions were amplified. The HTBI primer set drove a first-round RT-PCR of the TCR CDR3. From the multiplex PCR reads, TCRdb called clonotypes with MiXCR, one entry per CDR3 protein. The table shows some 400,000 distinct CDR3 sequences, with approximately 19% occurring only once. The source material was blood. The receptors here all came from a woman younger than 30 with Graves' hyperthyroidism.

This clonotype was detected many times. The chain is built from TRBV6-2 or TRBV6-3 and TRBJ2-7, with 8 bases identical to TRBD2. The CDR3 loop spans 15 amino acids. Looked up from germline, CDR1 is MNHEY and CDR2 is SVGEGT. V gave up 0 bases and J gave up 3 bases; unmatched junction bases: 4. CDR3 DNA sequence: TGTGCCAGCAGTTACTCCCGGGGGGGCAACTACGAGCAGTACTTC. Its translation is CASSYSRGGNYEQYF.

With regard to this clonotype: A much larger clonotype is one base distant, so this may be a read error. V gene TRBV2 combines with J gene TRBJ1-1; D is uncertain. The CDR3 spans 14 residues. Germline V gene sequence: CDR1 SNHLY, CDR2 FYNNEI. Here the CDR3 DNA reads TGTGTCAGCCTCGGGCGGGCCATAAACACTGAAGCTTTCTTT. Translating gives CVSLGRAINTEAFF.